Sequencing of this T cell receptor (beta chain) was carried out in a study of CD8+ T cells in alopecia areata. Turning to the study itself: Oral tofacitinib (5 to 10 mg twice daily) was administered to treated patients. Study findings and constraints: There were many expanded lesional clones persisting in scalp and blood during tofacitinib.

A note on this clone: The antigen remains unidentified.

J gave up 3 bases and V 0 bases, and 14 bases lay outside the gene matches. The CDR3 spans 18 residues. Germline V gene data show CDR1 as MGHRA and CDR2 as YSYEKL. Extracted from the samples, RNA was reverse transcribed into cDNA to serve as the sequencing template. Clones were read by immunoSEQ multiplex PCR, and TCRdb kept only the in-frame ones, dropping some. The table records roughly 110,000 clones, 84% of them present only once. Indicated treatment: oral pan-JAK inhibitor, 5-10 mg twice daily. In alopecia areata patients, both lesional scalp punch biopsies and peripheral blood were collected. The sequence derives from a human donor with alopecia areata. The input for sequencing was CD8+ T cells sorted from blood, taken at week 24, from a patient treated with tofacitinib. The chain joins TRBV4-1 to TRBJ2-7, with 7 bases identical to TRBD1. The CDR3 is CASSQDPPQPGQFYEQYF. In nucleotides, the CDR3 is TGCGCCAGCAGCCAAGATCCGCCTCAACCGGGACAGTTCTACGAGCAGTACTTC.